The 22 T cell receptor beta chains presented below share a single source sample, sequenced in a study of cytomegalovirus exposure and HLA in healthy donors. PCR used 60 Vbeta primers and 13 Jbeta primers. This table comes from immunoSEQ multiplex PCR, and its TCRdb copy is limited to in-frame clones, with some not included. The sample shows hundreds of thousands of clones, almost 85% of them seen only once. Specimen: PBMCs. These receptors all come from a woman aged 40 to 50 in good health and CMV-seronegative.

This rearrangement joins TRBV2 to TRBJ1-5, with D uncertain. V gave up 7 bases and J gave up 3 bases, with 16 bases separating them. Germline V lookup: CDR1 SNHLY, CDR2 FYNNEI. The CDR3 is made up of 15 amino acids. CDR3 loop: CASKRERGINQPQHF. The CDR3 DNA sequence: TGTGCCAGCAAAAGGGAGAGAGGGATCAATCAGCCCCAGCATTTT.

V and J are TRBV5-5 and TRBJ1-5; TRBD1 matches at 7 bases. The CDR3 has 15 residues. Germline V lookup: CDR1 SGHKS, CDR2 YYEKEE (reference sequence). V shed 5 bases, J shed 2 bases, and the junction held 7 bases outside the gene matches. CDR3 coding DNA: TGTGCCAGCAGTCGATCAACAGGGGGCAATCAGCCCCAGCATTTT. Protein sequence: CASSRSTGGNQPQHF.

The chain links TRBV15 to TRBJ1-6; TRBD1 agrees at 9 bases. The CDR3 has 18 residues. The V gene end was trimmed by 2 bases and the J gene end by 0 bases; junction bases not matched to a gene: 5. Per germline, CDR1 LNHNV and CDR2 YYDKDF (reference sequence). The CDR3 spells CATSRFGQGSSYNSPLHF. Written as DNA, the CDR3 is TGTGCCACCAGCAGATTTGGACAGGGGAGCTCCTATAATTCACCCCTCCACTTT.

The table lists this clone with a count of one. J is TRBJ1-1 and V is TRBV27; 8 nucleotides align to TRBD1. With V trimmed by 4 bases and J by 3 bases, 4 bases remained unmatched. The CDR3 spans 14 residues. CDR1 is MNHEY, CDR2 SMNVEV, per germline (reference sequence). The DNA for the CDR3 is TGTGCCAGCAGTTCCAGGACAGGGTACACTGAAGCTTTCTTT. Amino acid sequence: CASSSRTGYTEAFF.

CDR3 in DNA: TGTGCCAGCAGCCCCAGGGAAGACTATGGCTACACCTTC. It translates to CASSPREDYGYTF. The V gene is TRBV6-5, the J gene TRBJ1-2, with TRBD1 as a possible D gene (5 bases). The CDR3 length is 13 residues. CDR1 MNHEY and CDR2 SVGAGI come from the germline V gene. Between the trimmed V and J ends, which lost 6 bases and 3 bases, there was a span of 11 bases.

This chain joins TRBV6-5 and TRBJ1-1; D uncertain. V lost 3 bases to trimming and J lost 1 base, with 9 bases between them. The germline V gene has CDR1 MNHEY and CDR2 SVGAGI. The CDR3 covers 14 residues. The CDR3 DNA sequence: TGTGCCAGCAGTTATACGGAGGAGAACACTGAAGCTTTCTTT. Its protein product is CASSYTEENTEAFF.

J is TRBJ1-3 and V is TRBV2; 7 positions agree with TRBD1. V was pared by 6 bases and J by 2 bases, with 4 bases of the junction left unmatched. Germline V gene lookup returns CDR1 SNHLY and CDR2 FYNNEI. This CDR3 contains 14 residues. This chain's CDR3 is CASSGQAPGNTIYF. The CDR3, as DNA: TGTGCCAGCAGCGGACAGGCCCCTGGAAACACCATATATTTT.

The CDR3 here is CASSEPGVLNGYTF. The CDR3, as DNA: TGTGCCAGCAGTGAGCCAGGCGTACTTAATGGCTACACCTTC. The chain combines TRBV6-1 with TRBJ1-2; no firm D call. The germline CDR1 and CDR2 sequences are MNHNS and SASEGT. The V end was cut by 3 bases, the J end by 6 bases, with 14 bases between. The CDR3 loop spans 14 amino acids.

V usage is TRBV2 and J usage is TRBJ1-1; possibly TRBD1 for D (5 bases). Germline CDR1 reads SNHLY; CDR2 reads FYNNEI. The CDR3 is 16 amino acids. V lost 4 bases, J lost 6 bases, and 21 bases lay in between. The CDR3 here is CASSGRGIPPGAEAFF. The CDR3 DNA follows: TGTGCCAGCAGTGGGCGGGGCATCCCCCCGGGCGCTGAAGCTTTCTTT.

J is TRBJ2-2 and V is TRBV5-4, with D perhaps TRBD1 (6 bases). The V end was cut by 4 bases, the J end by 7 bases, with 17 bases between. Per germline, CDR1 SGHNT and CDR2 YYREEE (reference sequence). The CDR3 totals 15 residues. The CDR3 loop reads CASSTRQVRSGELFF. CDR3 coding DNA: TGTGCCAGCAGCACCAGACAGGTTCGGAGCGGGGAGCTGTTTTTT.

This rearrangement joins TRBV29-1 to TRBJ2-1; tentatively, D is TRBD2 (6 bases). Germline V CDR1 and CDR2: SQVTM, ANQGSEA. V lost 4 bases to trimming and J lost 9 bases, with 19 bases between them. This CDR3 region has 14 residues. CDR3 bases: TGCAGCGTTGGACTAGTCGGGGTCCGTGGTGAGCAGTTCTTC. This sequence encodes CSVGLVGVRGEQFF.

The rearrangement uses TRBV19 and TRBJ2-5, with D possibly TRBD2 on 5 matching bases. CDR1 LNHDA and CDR2 SQIVND come from the germline V gene (reference sequence). The CDR3 consists of 14 residues. V was pared by 6 bases and J by 2 bases, with 13 bases between. CDR3 sequence: CASRRGLLQETQYF. The CDR3 region has the DNA TGTGCCAGTAGGAGAGGGTTACTACAAGAGACCCAGTACTTC. Together with reference TRBV19 and TRBJ2-5, the CDR3 gives the full variable domain: DGGITQSPKYLFRKEGQNVTLSCEQNLNHDAMYWYRQDPGQGLRLIYYSQIVNDFQKGDIAEGYSVSREKKESFPLTVTSAQKNPTAFYLCASRRGLLQETQYFGPGTRLLVL.

The J gene is TRBJ2-1, the V gene TRBV30; D is unresolved. The germline V and J ends were trimmed by 2 bases and 3 bases, with 5 bases remaining between them. Germline values: CDR1 GTSNPN, CDR2 SVGIG (reference sequence). The CDR3 is made up of 12 amino acids. CDR3 nucleotide sequence: TGTGCCTGGAGTCCTAGCTACAATGAGCAGTTCTTC. Amino acid sequence: CAWSPSYNEQFF.

This clone was seen more than once but under ten times. This sample also contains other DNA sequences that code for the same CDR3. V gene TRBV5-1 combines with J gene TRBJ2-5; D might be TRBD1 (6 bases). The ends were cut back, 4 bases at V and 4 bases at J, with 11 bases in the middle. The CDR3 totals 13 residues. In germline, CDR1 is SGHRS, CDR2 YFSETQ. The CDR3 DNA reads TGCGCCAGCAGCAGCCAGGGGACAGAGACCCAGTACTTC. Translated: CASSSQGTETQYF.

This chain connects TRBV11-2 to TRBJ2-5; tentatively, D is TRBD2 (5 bases). This CDR3 has 15 residues. Trimming shortened V by 3 bases and J by 1 base, and 12 bases separated the two germline ends. In germline, CDR1 is SGHAT, CDR2 FQNNGV. CDR3 bases: TGTGCCAGCAGCTTTATCGGGGAAACCCAAGAGACCCAGTACTTC. As protein: CASSFIGETQETQYF.

The chain joins TRBV10-3 to TRBJ2-3, with 7 bases lining up with TRBD1. CDR3 length: 15 residues. Trimming at V came to 5 bases and at J to 4 bases, leaving 9 bases not matched to a gene. Looked up from germline, CDR1 is ENHRY and CDR2 is SYGVKD. The CDR3 nucleotides are TGTGCCATCAGTAGACAGGGCGGGCAATCAGATACGCAGTATTTT. Translating gives CAISRQGGQSDTQYF.

The rearrangement joins TRBV5-1 to TRBJ1-6, with D possibly matching TRBD1 (6 bases). V lost 2 bases, J lost 7 bases, and 10 bases lay in between. The CDR3 runs to 14 residues. The germline CDR1 and CDR2 sequences are SGHRS and YFSETQ. The CDR3 DNA reads as TGCGCCAGCAGCTTTTCAGGGGTCAATTCACCCCTCCACTTT. Its translation is CASSFSGVNSPLHF.

The V and J genes are TRBV15 and TRBJ1-2; possibly TRBD1 for D (5 bases). The CDR3 loop spans 14 amino acids. The V and J ends lost 0 bases and 6 bases respectively, with 11 bases between them. Looked up from germline, CDR1 is LNHNV and CDR2 is YYDKDF (reference sequence). DNA for the CDR3: TGTGCCACCAGCAGAGATCTGTGGGGGGATGGCTACACCTTC. This codes for CATSRDLWGDGYTF.

This chain links TRBV7-9 with TRBJ1-2; D gene unclear. Germline CDR1 reads SEHNR; CDR2 reads FQNEAQ (reference sequence). The CDR3 loop spans 11 amino acids. Trimming removed 1 base from V and 7 bases from J, with 4 bases in between. The CDR3 loop reads CASSLVSGYTF. In DNA form, the CDR3 reads TGTGCCAGCAGCTTAGTTAGTGGCTACACCTTC. Filled out from reference TRBV7-9 and TRBJ1-2, the complete variable domain reads DTGVSQNPRHKITKRGQNVTFRCDPISEHNRLYWYRQTLGQGPEFLTYFQNEAQLEKSRLLSDRFSAERPKGSFSTLEIQRTEQGDSAMYLCASSLVSGYTFGSGTRLTVV.

V is TRBV6-1 and J is TRBJ2-1; 7 bases align to TRBD1. The CDR3 totals 18 residues. Germline CDR1 reads MNHNS; CDR2 reads SASEGT. Unmatched junction bases numbered 12, after V lost 4 bases and J lost 0 bases. The CDR3 spells CASSGTGRPLSSYNEQFF. In DNA form, the CDR3 reads TGTGCCAGCAGTGGGACAGGCCGGCCCCTAAGCTCCTACAATGAGCAGTTCTTC.

This chain joins TRBV28 and TRBJ2-7; TRBD1 matches 8 bases. The V and J ends lost 2 bases and 2 bases, in that order; junction bases with no gene match: 5. Germline loops: CDR1 MDHEN, CDR2 SYDVKM. The CDR3 has 15 amino acids. The CDR3 sequence: CASSLGQGHPYEQYF. CDR3 nucleotide sequence: TGTGCCAGCAGTTTAGGACAGGGACATCCCTACGAGCAGTACTTC. Full variable domain (remainder filled in from reference TRBV28 and TRBJ2-7): DVKVTQSSRYLVKRTGEKVFLECVQDMDHENMFWYRQDPGLGLRLIYFSYDVKMKEKGDIPEGYSVSREKKERFSLILESASTNQTSMYLCASSLGQGHPYEQYFGPGTRLTVT.

The genes are TRBV2 and TRBJ2-5; TRBD1 aligns across 10 bases. The CDR3 sequence is 13 residues long. From germline, CDR1 is SNHLY and CDR2 FYNNEI. V dropped 8 bases and J dropped 5; count of bases not matched to a gene: 5. In nucleotides, the CDR3 is TGTGCCAGCCGACAGGGGGCGAGGGAGACCCAGTACTTC. Translating it yields CASRQGARETQYF.